This passage covers 14 T cell receptor beta chains from one sample sequenced in a study of circulating CD8 cells and anti-PD-1 response in melanoma. TCR libraries were prepared from roughly 14 ng of total RNA with the QIAseq Immune Repertoire TCR panel. MiXCR, run by TCRdb on the reads, gives a single entry per CDR3 protein. Among some 400 distinct CDR3 sequences listed, more than 9% were seen once. Sorting of live CD3+CD8+TCRalphabeta+ cells by PD-1 and/or TIGIT gave four subsets. The sequences come from CD8+ T cells from PBMCs, collected at baseline or after one month of anti-PD-1 therapy (not recorded which). These receptor sequences come from a human donor with melanoma.

This clonotype qualifies as medium-sized. The V call is TRBV7-8, the J call TRBJ2-5, with D maybe TRBD1 (5 bases). Germline V gives CDR1 SGHVS, CDR2 FQNEAQ. Trimming removed 3 bases from V and 5 bases from J, with 7 bases in between. The CDR3 extends over 12 amino acids. Here the CDR3 reads CASSFPGETQYF. For the CDR3, the DNA is TGTGCCAGCAGCTTCCCAGGGGAGACCCAGTACTTC.

This clonotype is labeled medium-sized. This sequence joins TRBV19 and TRBJ1-1, with D possibly matching TRBD1 (6 bases). V was trimmed by 7 bases and J by 4 bases, leaving 16 bases between them. Germline values: CDR1 LNHDA, CDR2 SQIVND (reference sequence). The CDR3 extends over 14 amino acids. This CDR3 reads CASIGTGLGTEAFF. Here the CDR3 DNA reads TGTGCCAGTATTGGCACAGGGCTTGGCACTGAAGCTTTCTTT.

By frequency in the sample, this clonotype is medium-sized. This chain links TRBV6-1 with TRBJ2-2; 9 nucleotides align to TRBD1. With 4 bases clipped from V and 0 bases from J, the junction kept 3 bases outside the gene matches. The CDR3 has 16 residues. Germline-derived CDR1 and CDR2 are MNHNS and SASEGT. As DNA, the CDR3 is TGTGCCAGCAGTGGCGGGGACAGGGCGAACACCGGGGAGCTGTTTTTT. It codes for CASSGGDRANTGELFF.

By its share, this clonotype is medium-sized. This rearrangement joins TRBV9 to TRBJ2-1; 11 nucleotides agree with TRBD1. The length of the CDR3 is 18 residues. Germline V gene data show CDR1 as SGDLS and CDR2 as YYNGEE. V lost 2 bases, J lost 1 base, and 8 bases stayed unmatched. The CDR3 spells CASSVWDRGLGSYNEQFF. CDR3 DNA: TGTGCCAGCAGCGTTTGGGACAGGGGGTTGGGGTCCTACAATGAGCAGTTCTTC.

In its sample, this clonotype ranks as large (0.1 to 1%). The chain is built from TRBV20-1 and TRBJ2-1, with unresolved D. Trimming left V 6 bases short and J 4 bases short, with 7 bases between. Per germline, CDR1 DFQATT and CDR2 SNEGSKA (reference sequence). The CDR3 consists of 11 residues. The CDR3 region has the DNA TGCAGTGCGAATCGTTACAATGAGCAGTTCTTC. It codes for CSANRYNEQFF.

This clonotype is labeled as medium-sized. This chain joins TRBV25-1 and TRBJ2-7; the D is unclear. Deletions cut 6 bases from V and 4 bases from J, with 16 bases between. The CDR3 is 14 amino acids. The germline V gene has CDR1 MGHDK and CDR2 SYGVNS. The CDR3 region has the DNA TGTGCCAGCAGGGATCCTCGGACGGTGTACGAGCAGTACTTC. As protein: CASRDPRTVYEQYF.

To note about this clonotype: A much more abundant neighbour one base away suggests this may be a read error. The V and J genes are TRBV20-1 and TRBJ2-7, with a possible D match to TRBD1 (6 bases). CDR3 length: 16 residues. Looked up from germline, CDR1 is DFQATT and CDR2 is SNEGSKA (reference sequence). V shed 0 bases and J shed 7 bases, with 22 bases lying between them. The CDR3 sequence: CSAREETGIIDNEQYF. CDR3 DNA: TGCAGTGCTAGAGAGGAAACAGGGATTATTGACAATGAGCAGTACTTC.

By share, this clonotype ranks as medium-sized. The V gene is TRBV7-6, the J gene TRBJ2-1, with 10 bases matching TRBD2. This CDR3 is built from 18 residues. The V gene end was trimmed by 1 base and the J gene end by 2 bases; junction bases not matched to a gene: 8. Germline V gene lookup returns CDR1 SGHVS and CDR2 FNYEAQ. The CDR3 coding sequence is TGTGCCAGCAGCTTAGTAGCGGGGGGAGTACTCACCTACAATGAGCAGTTCTTC. This codes for CASSLVAGGVLTYNEQFF.

By frequency in the sample, this clonotype is large (0.1 to 1%). The chain has TRBV19 and TRBJ2-1; tentative D call: TRBD2 (5 bases). V was trimmed by 7 bases and J by 7 bases, leaving 14 bases between them. Germline CDR1 is LNHDA and CDR2 is SQIVND (reference sequence). The CDR3 has 13 amino acids. The CDR3 DNA follows: TGTGCCAGTACCGATATCACGGGAAATGAGCAGTTCTTC. Translating gives CASTDITGNEQFF.

Sample share makes this clonotype medium-sized. The genes are TRBV28 and TRBJ2-7; 10 nucleotides match TRBD1. The J segment lost 5 bases and the V segment lost 5 bases, leaving 6 bases of the junction unmatched. Germline V CDR1 and CDR2: MDHEN, SYDVKM. The CDR3 contains 14 residues. CDR3 nucleotides: TGTGCCAGCAGTCCGGGACAGGGGTTCGACGAGCAGTACTTC. This gives the protein CASSPGQGFDEQYF.

To note about this clonotype: A clone one base away is much larger, so this may be a read error. This chain connects TRBV15 to TRBJ2-7; TRBD1 is a possible D gene (6 bases). The CDR3 runs to 13 residues. Germline V CDR1 and CDR2: LNHNV, YYDKDF (reference sequence). The CDR3 DNA sequence: TGTGCCGCCAGCTTCGGGACACCCTACGAGCAGTACTTC. The encoded protein is CAASFGTPYEQYF.

By sample share, this clonotype is large. V gene TRBV27 combines with J gene TRBJ1-1, with D perhaps matching TRBD1 (5 bases). Germline V CDR1 and CDR2: MNHEY, SMNVEV (reference sequence). The length of the CDR3 is 14 residues. The V end was cut by 1 base, the J end by 1 base, with 7 bases between. This CDR3 is CASSLLGENTEAFF. Here the CDR3 DNA reads TGTGCCAGCAGTTTATTAGGGGAGAACACTGAAGCTTTCTTT.

Judged by abundance, this clonotype is large. The chain uses TRBV29-1 and TRBJ2-1; 11 positions match TRBD1. Germline V CDR1 and CDR2: SQVTM, ANQGSEA. This CDR3 is 12 amino acids long. V was pared by 6 bases and J by 9 bases, with 4 bases of the junction left unmatched. CDR3 nucleotide sequence: TGCAGCGTGGGACAGGGGGGCGTTGAGCAGTTCTTC. Amino acids: CSVGQGGVEQFF.

This clonotype is judged large. The V gene is TRBV27, the J gene TRBJ2-7; no clear D. The CDR3 totals 14 residues. CDR1 is MNHEY, CDR2 SMNVEV, per germline (reference sequence). Trimming took off 6 bases at V and 5 bases at J, with 17 bases between the two ends. The CDR3 DNA reads as TGTGCCAGCAGCCCTGCAGAGGCTTTACACGAGCAGTACTTC. This sequence encodes CASSPAEALHEQYF.